One and the same sample provided the 21 T cell receptor beta chains below, sequenced in a study of blood T cell repertoires in COVID-19. Only in-frame clones appear in the TCRdb table, and some are missing; sequencing was by immunoSEQ multiplex PCR. The sample has about 200,000 clones, approximately 84% seen once. Sequenced sample: peripheral blood. These receptors all stem from a human donor with acute or convalescent COVID-19. The donor label of this sample is uncertain.

J is TRBJ2-1 and V is TRBV19; 13 positions match TRBD2. Germline assignment: CDR1 LNHDA and CDR2 SQIVND (reference sequence). CDR3 length equals 15 residues. Trimming took 5 bases from V and 6 from J; bases not matched to a gene: 4. CDR3 amino acids: CASSVTSGRPNEQFF. The CDR3 DNA sequence: TGTGCCAGTAGTGTGACTAGCGGGAGGCCCAATGAGCAGTTCTTC.

J is TRBJ1-2 and V is TRBV3-1 (or the pseudogene TRBV3-2), with D hard to call. The V and J ends lost 1 base and 1 base respectively, with 13 bases between them. CDR1 is LGHDT, CDR2 YNNKEL, per germline (reference sequence). This CDR3 spans 16 amino acids. CDR3 residues: CASSQGMTRDNYGYTF. The CDR3 DNA is TGTGCCAGCAGCCAAGGTATGACACGGGATAACTATGGCTACACCTTC.

A few counts support this clone. V and J are TRBV9 and TRBJ2-5; 15 nucleotides align to TRBD2. The CDR3 has 18 amino acids. With 4 bases clipped from V and 5 bases from J, the junction kept 12 bases outside the gene matches. Germline V gives CDR1 SGDLS, CDR2 YYNGEE. The CDR3 sequence is CASSPTSSGTSGRETQYF. The CDR3 bases are TGTGCCAGCAGCCCAACCTCTTCCGGGACTAGCGGGAGGGAGACCCAGTACTTC.

The rearrangement links TRBV6-5 to TRBJ1-5; D is possibly TRBD1 (6 bases). Germline CDR1 reads MNHEY; CDR2 reads SVGAGI. V lost 5 bases and J lost 6, with 11 bases in between. CDR3 length equals 13 residues. CDR3 sequence: CASSRTGFQPQHF. DNA for the CDR3: TGTGCCAGCAGTCGTACAGGGTTTCAGCCCCAGCATTTT.

This clone was recorded a few times. The gene calls are TRBV3-1 (or the pseudogene TRBV3-2) and TRBJ1-5, with 11 nucleotides matching TRBD1. The CDR3 sequence is 15 residues long. Germline V gene sequence: CDR1 LGHDT, CDR2 YNNKEL (reference sequence). The trim removed 5 bases at V and 4 bases at J, leaving 4 bases unmatched. The CDR3 region is CASSFGTGGNQPQHF. The CDR3 coding sequence is TGTGCCAGCAGCTTCGGGACAGGGGGAAATCAGCCCCAGCATTTT.

The V gene is TRBV14, the J gene TRBJ2-3; D unclear. CDR3 size: 13 residues. Germline CDR1 SGHDN, CDR2 FVKESK. The V end was cut by 4 bases, the J end by 12 bases, with 17 bases between. For the CDR3, the DNA is TGTGCCAGCAGCCCCTCTGGCTGGGCCGGCCAGTATTTT. Translating it yields CASSPSGWAGQYF. Using reference TRBV14 and TRBJ2-3 for the parts outside the CDR3, the full variable domain is EAGVTQFPSHSVIEKGQTVTLRCDPISGHDNLYWYRRVMGKEIKFLLHFVKESKQDESGMPNNRFLAERTGGTYSTLKVQPAELEDSGVYFCASSPSGWAGQYFGPGTRLTVL.

V and J are TRBV18 and TRBJ2-7, with 8 bases that match TRBD1. Losses at the gene ends were 2 bases for V and 3 bases for J; bases not matched to a gene: 6. Per germline, CDR1 KGHSH and CDR2 LQKENI. This CDR3 has 15 amino acids. This chain's CDR3 is CASSPGRGQVYEQYF. The CDR3 bases are TGTGCCAGCTCACCAGGCAGGGGGCAAGTCTACGAGCAGTACTTC.

The chain has TRBV29-1 and TRBJ1-2; 8 bases match TRBD1. The V gene end was trimmed by 4 bases and the J gene end by 8 bases; junction bases not matched to a gene: 3. The germline CDR1 and CDR2 sequences are SQVTM and ANQGSEA. The CDR3 runs to 11 residues. The CDR3 here is CSVGQGQGYTF. The DNA of the CDR3 is TGCAGCGTTGGACAGGGGCAAGGCTACACCTTC.

The chain is built from TRBV11-3 and TRBJ2-1, with 12 bases matching TRBD2. Germline-derived CDR1 and CDR2 are SGHNT and YENEEA. This CDR3 contains 17 residues. V shed 1 base and J 9 bases; nucleotides not matched to a gene: 10. Here the CDR3 reads CASSLGALAGGGGEQFF. The CDR3 DNA is TGTGCCAGCAGCTTAGGGGCCCTAGCGGGAGGGGGCGGTGAGCAGTTCTTC.

This chain uses TRBV19 with TRBJ1-6; 8 bases agree with TRBD1. The CDR3 extends over 15 amino acids. V shed 4 bases, J shed 6 bases, and the junction held 5 bases outside the gene matches. Germline lookup yields CDR1 LNHDA and CDR2 SQIVND (reference sequence). The CDR3 DNA follows: TGTGCCAGTAGTACCAAGACAGGGGCTAATTCACCCCTCCACTTT. Its protein is CASSTKTGANSPLHF. Combining the CDR3 with reference TRBV19 and TRBJ1-6 gives the whole variable domain DGGITQSPKYLFRKEGQNVTLSCEQNLNHDAMYWYRQDPGQGLRLIYYSQIVNDFQKGDIAEGYSVSREKKESFPLTVTSAQKNPTAFYLCASSTKTGANSPLHFGNGTRLTVT.

This clone was detected a few times. V usage is TRBV5-1 and J usage is TRBJ2-6; possible D gene TRBD1, 5 bases. The germline V gene encodes CDR1 SGHRS and CDR2 YFSETQ. This CDR3 comprises 15 residues. Trimming took 4 bases from V and 0 from J, leaving 8 bases between them. CDR3 region: CASSQQDSGANVLTF. In DNA form, the CDR3 reads TGCGCCAGCAGCCAACAGGACTCTGGGGCCAACGTCCTGACTTTC.

This chain uses TRBV9 with TRBJ2-5, with 8 bases lining up with TRBD1. Germline V gene sequence: CDR1 SGDLS, CDR2 YYNGEE. V gave up 6 bases and J gave up 3 bases; unmatched junction bases: 4. CDR3 length: 13 amino acids. The CDR3 bases are TGTGCCAGCACGGACAGGGACGAAGAGACCCAGTACTTC. Translating it yields CASTDRDEETQYF.

The CDR3, as DNA: TGTGCCAGCACGGACAGGGCCCGTGTGCCCCAGTACTTC. As protein: CASTDRARVPQYF. The V gene is TRBV2, the J gene TRBJ2-5, with 8 bases that match TRBD1. The CDR3 contains 13 residues. V gave up 7 bases and J gave up 9 bases; unmatched junction bases: 10. Germline V gives CDR1 SNHLY, CDR2 FYNNEI.

This sequence joins TRBV30 and TRBJ1-1; TRBD1 might be the D (5 bases). The CDR3 loop spans 14 amino acids. Trimming took 2 bases from V and 1 from J, leaving 11 bases between them. The germline V gene has CDR1 GTSNPN and CDR2 SVGIG (reference sequence). CDR3 in DNA: TGTGCCTGGAGTCAGGGAAAGTGGAACACTGAAGCTTTCTTT. It specifies CAWSQGKWNTEAFF.

The genes are TRBV18 and TRBJ2-7; 9 nucleotides align to TRBD2. Trimming removed 0 bases from V and 6 bases from J; junction bases left unmatched: 9. From germline, CDR1 is KGHSH and CDR2 LQKENI. The CDR3 has 16 amino acids. CDR3 DNA: TGTGCCAGCTCACCACCTGCTAGCGGGGTAGTACGCGAGCAGTACTTC. Translated: CASSPPASGVVREQYF.

The V gene is TRBV9, the J gene TRBJ2-2; 7 positions match TRBD1. The CDR3 length is 16 residues. The ends lost 0 bases at V and 2 bases at J; junction bases unmatched: 4. Germline V CDR1 and CDR2: SGDLS, YYNGEE. The CDR3 coding sequence is TGTGCCAGCAGCGTAGCCGGGACAGTTAACACCGGGGAGCTGTTTTTT. Translation: CASSVAGTVNTGELFF.

This chain links TRBV7-2 with TRBJ1-2; tentatively, D is TRBD1 (5 bases). Germline CDR1 is SGHTA and CDR2 is FQGNSA. This CDR3 contains 14 residues. V shed 4 bases and J shed 8 bases, with 17 bases lying between them. DNA of the CDR3: TGTGCCAGCAGCTCTAGACTGGGGCTGGAGGGCTACACCTTC. This translates into CASSSRLGLEGYTF.

This rearrangement joins TRBV27 to TRBJ2-4, with D maybe TRBD1 (8 bases). Trimming took 4 bases from V and 6 from J, leaving 22 bases between them. Germline V gene sequence: CDR1 MNHEY, CDR2 SMNVEV (reference sequence). The CDR3 runs to 17 residues. CDR3 sequence reads: CASSSSAGGTGPNIQYF. In nucleotides, the CDR3 is TGTGCCAGCAGTTCATCAGCCGGGGGGACAGGACCAAACATTCAGTACTTC.

CDR3 nucleotides: TGCGCCAGCAGCTTGGAGGGGGCTAGCACAGATACGCAGTATTTT. Its translation: CASSLEGASTDTQYF. This sequence joins TRBV5-1 and TRBJ2-3; 7 bases map to TRBD1. Looked up from germline, CDR1 is SGHRS and CDR2 is YFSETQ. The J segment lost 0 bases and the V segment lost 0 bases, leaving 1 base of the junction unmatched. CDR3 size: 15 residues.

The rearrangement joins TRBV6-6 to TRBJ2-5; D gene uncertain. Trimming stripped 2 bases from V and 4 bases from J, with 8 bases between. The CDR3 length is 13 residues. In germline, CDR1 is MNHNY, CDR2 SVGAGI (reference sequence). Here the CDR3 reads CASSYEERETQYF. The CDR3 DNA reads TGTGCCAGCAGTTACGAGGAGCGAGAGACCCAGTACTTC.

The V gene is TRBV5-6, the J gene TRBJ2-3; TRBD2 matches 8 bases. Germline V gene data show CDR1 as SGHDT and CDR2 as YYEEEE. The CDR3 runs 16 residues. J was trimmed by 4 bases and V by 4 bases; bases with no gene match: 11. CDR3 sequence reads: CASSITSGKRADTQYF. The CDR3 nucleotides read TGTGCCAGCAGCATTACTAGCGGCAAGAGGGCAGATACGCAGTATTTT.